The 21 T cell receptor beta chains below all came from one sample that was sequenced in a study of blood T cell repertoires in COVID-19. The table came from immunoSEQ multiplex PCR; TCRdb's copy has only in-frame clones and leaves some out. The table has approximately 240,000 clones, 75% to 90% seen once. The sequenced sample was PBMCs or T cells enriched from blood (not recorded which). All receptors come from a woman aged 18-30 years in a cohort exposed to, infected with or recovered from COVID-19 (not recorded which).

A single count supports this clone. J is TRBJ1-6 and V is TRBV28; perhaps TRBD1 as D (5 bases). Germline CDR1 and CDR2: MDHEN and SYDVKM. This CDR3 has 14 amino acids. V gave up 2 bases and J gave up 8 bases, with 10 bases separating them. The CDR3 DNA is TGTGCCAGCAGTTTAGGGAGGGGTGATTCACCCCTCCACTTT. Residues: CASSLGRGDSPLHF.

The chain uses TRBV19 and TRBJ2-7; TRBD2 matches at 10 bases. The germline gives CDR1 LNHDA, CDR2 SQIVND (reference sequence). With 3 bases clipped from V and 7 bases from J, the junction kept 6 bases outside the gene matches. This CDR3 has 14 residues. In DNA form, the CDR3 reads TGTGCCAGTAGTATCCTAGCGGGAGACAGGGAGCAGTACTTC. Protein product: CASSILAGDREQYF.

The rearrangement links TRBV25-1 to TRBJ1-1; perhaps TRBD1 as D (5 bases). V lost 1 base to trimming and J lost 2 bases, with 11 bases between them. Germline V gives CDR1 MGHDK, CDR2 SYGVNS. CDR3 length equals 15 residues. CDR3: CASSESGRANTEAFF. DNA of the CDR3: TGTGCCAGCAGTGAATCTGGCAGGGCTAACACTGAAGCTTTCTTT.

The V and J genes are TRBV19 and TRBJ2-2; the D gene is possibly TRBD2 (5 bases). CDR3 length: 15 residues. V lost 1 base, J lost 4 bases, and 10 bases lay in between. The germline V gene encodes CDR1 LNHDA and CDR2 SQIVND (reference sequence). The CDR3 region has the DNA TGTGCCAGTAGTATAGGAGGCGGAGGCACCGGGGAGCTGTTTTTT. Translating gives CASSIGGGGTGELFF.

The chain links TRBV6-5 to TRBJ1-1; weak D call: TRBD1 (5 bases). V gave up 4 bases and J gave up 4 bases, with 10 bases separating them. The CDR3 runs 13 residues. Germline CDR1 MNHEY, CDR2 SVGAGI. Here the CDR3 reads CASSFPGVTEAFF. The CDR3 bases are TGTGCCAGCAGTTTCCCGGGGGTCACTGAAGCTTTCTTT.

This clone showed up just once. The CDR3 DNA reads TGCGCCAGCGGGACAGGGGATCTCTCTGGAAACACCATATATTTT. This sequence encodes CASGTGDLSGNTIYF. The J gene is TRBJ1-3, the V gene TRBV5-1, with 10 bases matching TRBD1. Looked up from germline, CDR1 is SGHRS and CDR2 is YFSETQ. Trimming at V came to 7 bases and at J to 0 bases, leaving 4 bases not matched to a gene. The CDR3 covers 15 residues.

This chain uses TRBV6-1 with TRBJ1-3; tentatively, D is TRBD1 (5 bases). The CDR3 loop spans 19 amino acids. From germline, CDR1 is MNHNS and CDR2 SASEGT. V was cut by 1 base and J by 1 base, with 20 bases left in between. The CDR3 sequence: CASSEGGGFYRASGNTIYF. The CDR3 DNA follows: TGTGCCAGCAGTGAAGGCGGGGGATTTTATAGGGCTTCTGGAAACACCATATATTTT.

The chain joins TRBV7-6 to TRBJ2-2; 11 positions agree with TRBD2. The CDR3 has 15 residues. Germline-derived CDR1 and CDR2 are SGHVS and FNYEAQ. After removal of 3 bases from V and 5 bases from J, the junction contained 2 bases not matched to a gene. The CDR3 DNA reads TGTGCCAGCAGCTTGACTAGCGGGGTAACCGGGGAGCTGTTTTTT. Translated, it gives CASSLTSGVTGELFF.

This clone was observed once. This chain links TRBV4-1 with TRBJ1-2; D perhaps matches TRBD1 (5 bases). The length of the CDR3 is 14 residues. Germline values: CDR1 MGHRA, CDR2 YSYEKL. Trimming stripped 1 base from V and 7 bases from J, with 13 bases between. The CDR3 bases are TGCGCCAGCAGCCAAGGGGGGGAGAGGAGTGGCTACACCTTC. Protein sequence: CASSQGGERSGYTF.

This rearrangement joins TRBV19 to TRBJ1-5; D gene ambiguous. CDR1 LNHDA and CDR2 SQIVND come from the germline V gene (reference sequence). Trimming shortened V by 3 bases and J by 0 bases, and 9 bases separated the two germline ends. The CDR3 runs 15 residues. The CDR3 region is CASSMEPYSNQPQHF. In DNA form, the CDR3 reads TGTGCCAGTAGTATGGAGCCTTATAGCAATCAGCCCCAGCATTTT.

The J gene is TRBJ2-5, the V gene TRBV29-1; possibly TRBD1 for D (5 bases). This CDR3 contains 15 residues. From germline, CDR1 is SQVTM and CDR2 ANQGSEA. Trimming pared 4 bases from V and 1 base from J, leaving 16 bases between. Here the CDR3 DNA reads TGCAGCGTTGCTTATATCCGACAGATCCAAGAGACCCAGTACTTC. Translation: CSVAYIRQIQETQYF. The whole variable domain, remainder taken from reference TRBV29-1 and TRBJ2-5, is SAVISQKPSRDICQRGTSLTIQCQVDSQVTMMFWYRQQPGQSLTLIATANQGSEATYESGFVIDKFPISRPNLTFSTLTVSNMSPEDSSIYLCSVAYIRQIQETQYFGPGTRLLVL.

The J gene is TRBJ1-6, the V gene TRBV15; the match to TRBD1 covers 9 bases. CDR3 size: 15 residues. From germline, CDR1 is LNHNV and CDR2 YYDKDF (reference sequence). V dropped 4 bases and J dropped 7; count of bases not matched to a gene: 5. CDR3 sequence (DNA): TGTGCCACCAGCAACCGGGACAGGGAAAATTCACCCCTCCACTTT. Its protein product is CATSNRDRENSPLHF.

The rearrangement links TRBV29-1 to TRBJ2-5, with 8 bases that match TRBD2. The CDR3 is 13 amino acids. J lost 5 bases, V lost 7 bases, and 9 bases had no gene match. Per germline, CDR1 SQVTM and CDR2 ANQGSEA. The CDR3 sequence is CSARAGAGETQYF. Written as DNA, the CDR3 is TGCAGCGCCCGAGCGGGGGCGGGGGAGACCCAGTACTTC.

The genes are TRBV10-1 and TRBJ2-1; unclear D gene. CDR1 and CDR2 from the germline V gene are WNHNN and SYGVQD (reference sequence). V was shortened by 5 bases and J by 4 bases, with 9 bases between the two germline ends. This CDR3 spans 13 amino acids. The CDR3 nucleotides are TGCGCCAGCAGTATAGACTCGTACAATGAGCAGTTCTTC. Translating it yields CASSIDSYNEQFF.

V usage is TRBV5-1 and J usage is TRBJ2-5; 12 positions agree with TRBD2. Looked up from germline, CDR1 is SGHRS and CDR2 is YFSETQ. This CDR3 is 17 amino acids long. The V segment lost 6 bases and the J segment 2 bases; nucleotides outside the gene matches: 11. The CDR3 is CASNLAGGPLIQETQYF. As DNA, the CDR3 is TGCGCCAGCAATCTAGCGGGAGGGCCATTGATACAAGAGACCCAGTACTTC.

The chain employs TRBV27 and TRBJ1-1; no definite D call. This CDR3 is 13 amino acids long. The germline V gene encodes CDR1 MNHEY and CDR2 SMNVEV (reference sequence). Between the trimmed V and J ends, which lost 4 bases and 5 bases, there was a span of 11 bases. CDR3 nucleotides: TGTGCCAGCAGTTCCTCACGGGATACTGAAGCTTTCTTT. Its protein product is CASSSSRDTEAFF.

The chain combines TRBV10-3 with TRBJ1-1; D unclear. Germline lookup yields CDR1 ENHRY and CDR2 SYGVKD. The CDR3 is made up of 12 amino acids. Trimming cost V 4 bases and J 4 bases, with 7 bases left between them. Written as DNA, the CDR3 is TGTGCCATCAGTGTGGTCGGCACTGAAGCTTTCTTT. This codes for CAISVVGTEAFF.

The J gene is TRBJ1-1, the V gene TRBV27; 7 bases agree with TRBD1. Germline V CDR1 and CDR2: MNHEY, SMNVEV (reference sequence). Trimming removed 4 bases from V and 1 base from J; junction bases left unmatched: 3. The CDR3 is made up of 14 amino acids. The CDR3 bases are TGTGCCAGCAGTTCCGGGACAGAGAACACTGAAGCTTTCTTT. Translation: CASSSGTENTEAFF.

V and J are TRBV6-4 and TRBJ1-4, with D tentatively TRBD1 (6 bases). Looked up from germline, CDR1 is MRHNA and CDR2 is SNTAGT. CDR3 length: 16 amino acids. The V and J ends lost 8 bases and 6 bases respectively, with 22 bases between them. In DNA, the CDR3 is TGTGCCAGCCCATCCTCTTCCGGGACACCATATGAAAAACTGTTTTTT. It yields the protein CASPSSSGTPYEKLFF.

This clone has only one observation. The CDR3 sequence is CASSFVTSNTEAFF. The CDR3 DNA reads as TGTGCCAGCAGTTTTGTAACATCGAACACTGAAGCTTTCTTT. This chain links TRBV28 with TRBJ1-1; no definite D call. Germline loops: CDR1 MDHEN, CDR2 SYDVKM. This CDR3 has 14 residues. V lost 3 bases to trimming and J lost 1 base, with 9 bases between them.

This clone has just one count. The chain recombines TRBV5-1 with TRBJ2-2; 7 bases are shared with TRBD1. The CDR3 covers 16 residues. Germline V gene sequence: CDR1 SGHRS, CDR2 YFSETQ. J lost 6 bases, V lost 3 bases, and 11 bases had no gene match. This CDR3 reads CASSSQGVSLAGELFF. CDR3 sequence (DNA): TGCGCCAGCAGCTCCCAGGGGGTGTCCCTCGCCGGGGAGCTGTTTTTT.